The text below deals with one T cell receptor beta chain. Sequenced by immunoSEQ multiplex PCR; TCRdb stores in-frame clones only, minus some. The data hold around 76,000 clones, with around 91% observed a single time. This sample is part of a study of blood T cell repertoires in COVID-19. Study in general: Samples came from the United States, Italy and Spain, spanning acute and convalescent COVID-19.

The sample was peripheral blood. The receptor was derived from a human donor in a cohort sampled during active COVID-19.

The CDR3 DNA reads as TGTGCCAGCAGGTTCCGGGGATCTAATGAAAAACTGTTTTTT. This encodes CASRFRGSNEKLFF. The chain joins TRBV6-6 to TRBJ1-4, with unresolved D. This CDR3 is 14 amino acids long. Germline V gene lookup returns CDR1 MNHNY and CDR2 SVGAGI (reference sequence). V shed 6 bases and J shed 3 bases, with 11 bases lying between them.